A selection of T cell receptor beta chains follows, all from one sample in a study of cytomegalovirus exposure and HLA in healthy donors. Assay: immunoSEQ multiplex PCR; the TCRdb copy retains only in-frame clones and omits some. The sample yields over 65,000 clones, approximately 81% seen once. Sample: PBMCs. The origin of the receptors is a woman aged 25 to 45 in good health and CMV-seropositive. CDR3s include the opening cysteine and the closing phenylalanine or tryptophan. Fields, in order: V gene, D gene, clone size, J gene, CDR3 DNA, CDR3 protein. D genes are given only for firm matches. Not all rows give a size; the values are once, few, many and, for expanded clones, a class.

TRBV7-6	.	few	TRBJ2-7	TGTGCCAGCAGCTTAGTAGGTAGCGGTACTACCTTGGGGGAGCAGTACTTC	CASSLVGSGTTLGEQYF
TRBV7-2	TRBD1	.	TRBJ1-5	TGTGCCAGCAGCTTAGAACAGGGGACCAATCAGCCCCAGCATTTT	CASSLEQGTNQPQHF
TRBV7-3	.	.	TRBJ2-1	TGTGCCAGCAGCTTAGAAGCGGGCTATAGCTCCTACAATGAGCAGTTCTTC	CASSLEAGYSSYNEQFF
TRBV6-1	TRBD1	.	TRBJ2-7	TGTGCCAGTCAACCGGGACAGGTCACGGGCGAGCAGTACTTC	CASQPGQVTGEQYF
TRBV29-1	TRBD1	.	TRBJ2-3	TGCAGCGTCCGACAGGGATCGGCCACAGATACGCAGTATTTT	CSVRQGSATDTQYF
TRBV10-1	.	.	TRBJ2-6	TGCGCCAGCAGTGAGGGTCGCGGTCAGGGGGGCTTGATGGTCCTGACTTTC	CASSEGRGQGGLMVLTF
TRBV7-9	.	.	TRBJ2-1	TGTGCCAGCAGCTTAAACAGCAGGCGTGAGCAGTTCTTC	CASSLNSRREQFF
TRBV9	.	.	TRBJ2-7	TGTGCCAGCAGCGTAGCTACGGGGGGCAAGAAGTACTTC	CASSVATGGKKYF
TRBV12-2	.	.	TRBJ2-7	TGTGCAAGTCGCTCCCCGGGACACCTATACGAGCAGTACTTC	CASRSPGHLYEQYF
TRBV15	.	.	TRBJ1-5	TGTGCCACCAGCAGAGATCGATCCGCCCCGGTGAATCAGCCCCAGCATTTT	CATSRDRSAPVNQPQHF
TRBV4-3	TRBD1	few	TRBJ1-2	TGCGCCAGCAGCCAAGATAGGGGGCCGAGCTATGGCTACACCTTC	CASSQDRGPSYGYTF
TRBV28	TRBD1	.	TRBJ2-2	TGTGCCAGCAGGCGGACAGGGGAGGCCGGGGAGCTGTTTTTT	CASRRTGEAGELFF
TRBV19	.	.	TRBJ2-7	TGTGCCAGTAGTACCCGGGTCTTCTACGAGCAGTACTTC	CASSTRVFYEQYF
TRBV7-9	TRBD1	once	TRBJ1-2	TGTGCCAGCAGCTCTCGGCAAATCCGGGACAGCTCTAACTATGGCTACACCTTC	CASSSRQIRDSSNYGYTF
TRBV19	.	.	TRBJ1-5	TGTGCCAGTAGTATACTTTCCGCAGGCCTCAGCAATCAGCCCCAGCATTTT	CASSILSAGLSNQPQHF
TRBV9	TRBD2	few	TRBJ2-5	TGTGCCAGCAGCGTAGGAGCGGGAGTGGGAGAGACCCAGTACTTC	CASSVGAGVGETQYF
TRBV21-1	.	.	TRBJ2-7	TGTGCCAGCAGCAAAAGGGGACAGGGGGGCGAGCAGTACTTC	CASSKRGQGGEQYF
TRBV6-5	.	.	TRBJ2-7	TGTGCCAGCAGTTCGAACTACGAGCAGTACTTC	CASSSNYEQYF
TRBV11-2	.	.	TRBJ1-5	TGTGCCAGCAGTTACCTCATCTACAGGTCCCGCAATCAGCCCCAGCATTTT	CASSYLIYRSRNQPQHF
TRBV5-1	.	.	TRBJ1-4	TGCGCCAGCAGACTTCTCCCTACAGGGTTCCCTAATGAAAAACTGTTTTTT	CASRLLPTGFPNEKLFF
TRBV27	.	.	TRBJ2-3	TGTGCCACCTACACAGATACGCAGTATTTT	CATYTDTQYF
TRBV5-1	TRBD1	.	TRBJ2-3	TGCGCCAGCAGCTTGGTGGGACAGGGGGTTATGGATACGCAGTATTTT	CASSLVGQGVMDTQYF
TRBV6-1	TRBD1	few	TRBJ1-2	TGTGCCAGCAGGCCAAGACAGGGGGCGAACTATGGCTACACCTTC	CASRPRQGANYGYTF
TRBV5-1	.	few	TRBJ2-5	TGTGCCAGCAGCTTGGCCGGAAGGGGCCAAGAGACCCAGTACTTC	CASSLAGRGQETQYF